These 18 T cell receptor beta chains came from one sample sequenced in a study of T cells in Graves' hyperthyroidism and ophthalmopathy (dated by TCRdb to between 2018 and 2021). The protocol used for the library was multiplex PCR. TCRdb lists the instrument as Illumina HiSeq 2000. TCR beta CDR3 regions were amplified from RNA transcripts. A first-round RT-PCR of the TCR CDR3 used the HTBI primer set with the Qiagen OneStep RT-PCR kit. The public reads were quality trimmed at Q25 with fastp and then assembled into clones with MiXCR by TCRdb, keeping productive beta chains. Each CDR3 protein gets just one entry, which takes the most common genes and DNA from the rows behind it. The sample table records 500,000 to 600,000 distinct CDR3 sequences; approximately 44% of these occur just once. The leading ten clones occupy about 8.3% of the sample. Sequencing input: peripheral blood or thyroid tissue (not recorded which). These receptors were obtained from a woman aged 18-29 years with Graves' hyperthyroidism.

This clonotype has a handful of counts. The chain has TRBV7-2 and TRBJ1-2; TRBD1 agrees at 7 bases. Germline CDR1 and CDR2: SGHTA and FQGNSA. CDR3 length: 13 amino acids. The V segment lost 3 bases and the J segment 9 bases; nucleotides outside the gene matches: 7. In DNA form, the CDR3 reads TGTGCCAGCAGCTTGGGCAGGGGGTCGAGCTACACCTTC. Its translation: CASSLGRGSSYTF.

The CDR3 nucleotides read TGTGCCAGCAGTGAAGGGAACAGGGTCTATGGCTACACCTTC. This sequence encodes CASSEGNRVYGYTF. The V call is TRBV6-6, the J call TRBJ1-2, with a tentative D call TRBD1 (6 bases). CDR3 length: 14 amino acids. Between the trimmed V and J ends, which lost 5 bases and 4 bases, there was a span of 14 bases. CDR1 and CDR2 from the germline V gene are MNHNY and SVGAGI (reference sequence).

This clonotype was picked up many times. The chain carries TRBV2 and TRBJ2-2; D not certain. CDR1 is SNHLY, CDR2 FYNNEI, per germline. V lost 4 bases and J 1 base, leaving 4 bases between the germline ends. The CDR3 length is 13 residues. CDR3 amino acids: CASSVMNTGELFF. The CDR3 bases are TGTGCCAGCAGTGTAATGAACACCGGGGAGCTGTTTTTT.

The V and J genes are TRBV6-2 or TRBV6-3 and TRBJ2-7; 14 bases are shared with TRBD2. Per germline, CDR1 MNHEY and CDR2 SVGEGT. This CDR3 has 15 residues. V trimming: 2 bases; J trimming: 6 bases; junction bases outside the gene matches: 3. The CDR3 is CASSYEGLAGAEQYF. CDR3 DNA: TGTGCCAGCAGTTACGAGGGACTAGCGGGAGCCGAGCAGTACTTC.

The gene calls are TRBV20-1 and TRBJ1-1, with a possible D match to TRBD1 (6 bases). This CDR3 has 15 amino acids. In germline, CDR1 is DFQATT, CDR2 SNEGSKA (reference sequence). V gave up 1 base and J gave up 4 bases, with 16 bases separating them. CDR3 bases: TGCAGTGCTAGAGGGCCTAGCGGGGGCTTCACTGAAGCTTTCTTT. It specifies CSARGPSGGFTEAFF.

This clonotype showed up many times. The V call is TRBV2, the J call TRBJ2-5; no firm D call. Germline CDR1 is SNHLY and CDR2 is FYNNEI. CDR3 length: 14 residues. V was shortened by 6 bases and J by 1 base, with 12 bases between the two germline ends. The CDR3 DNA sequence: TGTGCCAGCAGAATGATGGGCTCCCAAGAGACCCAGTACTTC. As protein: CASRMMGSQETQYF.

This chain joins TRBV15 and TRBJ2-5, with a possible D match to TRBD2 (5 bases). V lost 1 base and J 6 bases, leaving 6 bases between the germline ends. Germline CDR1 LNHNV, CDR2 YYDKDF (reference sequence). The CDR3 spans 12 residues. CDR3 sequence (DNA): TGTGCCACCAGCAGAGCCGGGAAGACCCAGTACTTC. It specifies CATSRAGKTQYF. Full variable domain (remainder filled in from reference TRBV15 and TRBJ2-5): DAMVIQNPRYQVTQFGKPVTLSCSQTLNHNVMYWYQQKSSQAPKLLFHYYDKDFNNEADTPDNFQSRRPNTSFCFLDIRSPGLGDTAMYLCATSRAGKTQYFGPGTRLLVL.

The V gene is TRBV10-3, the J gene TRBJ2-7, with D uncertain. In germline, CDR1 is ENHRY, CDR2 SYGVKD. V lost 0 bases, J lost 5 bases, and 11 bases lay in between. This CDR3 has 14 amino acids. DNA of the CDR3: TGTGCCATCAGTGAGTCGGGCTTGTTCCACGAGCAGTACTTC. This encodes CAISESGLFHEQYF.

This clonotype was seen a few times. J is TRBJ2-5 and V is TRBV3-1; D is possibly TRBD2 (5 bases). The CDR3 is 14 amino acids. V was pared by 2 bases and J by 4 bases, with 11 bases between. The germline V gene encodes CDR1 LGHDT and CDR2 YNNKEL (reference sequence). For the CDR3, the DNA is TGTGCCAGCAGCCAAATGGCGGGCTCAGAGACCCAGTACTTC. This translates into CASSQMAGSETQYF.

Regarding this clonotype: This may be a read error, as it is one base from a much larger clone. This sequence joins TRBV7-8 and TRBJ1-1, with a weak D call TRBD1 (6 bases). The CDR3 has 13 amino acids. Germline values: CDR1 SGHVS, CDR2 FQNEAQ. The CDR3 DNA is TGTGCCACCCGATACAGGGAAAACACTGAAGCTTCCTTT. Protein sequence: CATRYRENTEASF.

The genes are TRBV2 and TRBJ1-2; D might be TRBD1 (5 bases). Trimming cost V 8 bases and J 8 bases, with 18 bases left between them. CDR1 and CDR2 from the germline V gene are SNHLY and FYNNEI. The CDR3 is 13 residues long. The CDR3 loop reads CASSRGSVGGYTF. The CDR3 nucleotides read TGTGCCAGCTCGAGGGGCTCCGTGGGCGGCTACACCTTC.

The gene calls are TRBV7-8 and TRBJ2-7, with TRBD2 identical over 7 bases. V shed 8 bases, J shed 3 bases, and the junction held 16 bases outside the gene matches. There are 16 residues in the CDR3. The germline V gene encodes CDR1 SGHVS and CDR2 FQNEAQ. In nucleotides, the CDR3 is TGTGCCAGCGCCCTGAGGGAGGGAATCTATGGCTACGAGCAGTACTTC. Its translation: CASALREGIYGYEQYF.

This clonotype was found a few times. The CDR3, as DNA: TGTGCCAGCAGTTACCGGGGGGCGGGCGGCTACACCTTC. Amino acid sequence: CASSYRGAGGYTF. The chain has TRBV27 and TRBJ1-2, with D possibly matching TRBD1 (6 bases). Germline CDR1 reads MNHEY; CDR2 reads SMNVEV (reference sequence). V was clipped by 4 bases and J by 8 bases, with 14 bases between them. CDR3 length: 13 amino acids.

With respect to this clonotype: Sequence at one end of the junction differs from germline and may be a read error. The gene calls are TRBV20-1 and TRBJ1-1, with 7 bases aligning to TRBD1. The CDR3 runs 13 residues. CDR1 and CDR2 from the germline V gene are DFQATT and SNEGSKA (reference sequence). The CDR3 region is CSARDRGNTEVFF. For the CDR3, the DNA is TGCAGTGCTAGAGACAGGGGGAACACTGAAGTTTTCTTT.

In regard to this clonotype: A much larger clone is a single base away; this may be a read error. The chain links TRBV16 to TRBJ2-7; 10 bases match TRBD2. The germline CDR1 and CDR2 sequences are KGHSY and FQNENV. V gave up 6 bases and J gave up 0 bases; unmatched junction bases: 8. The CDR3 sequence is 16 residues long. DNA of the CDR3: TGTGCCAGCAGTCATTGGGCTAGCGGGAGCTCCTACGAGCAGTACTTC. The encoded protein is CASSHWASGSSYEQYF.

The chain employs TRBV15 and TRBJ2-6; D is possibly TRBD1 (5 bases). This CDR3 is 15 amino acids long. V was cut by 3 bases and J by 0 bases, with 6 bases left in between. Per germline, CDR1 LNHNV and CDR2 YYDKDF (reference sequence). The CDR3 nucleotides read TGTGCCACCAGCAGGCAGGGCTCTGGGGCCAACGTCCTGACTTTC. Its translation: CATSRQGSGANVLTF.

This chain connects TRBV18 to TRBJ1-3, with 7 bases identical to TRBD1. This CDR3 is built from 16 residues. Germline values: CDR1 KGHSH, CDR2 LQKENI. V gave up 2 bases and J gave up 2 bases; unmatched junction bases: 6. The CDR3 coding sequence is TGTGCCAGCTCACCATTCCAGGGGGAGACTGGAAACACCATATATTTT. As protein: CASSPFQGETGNTIYF.

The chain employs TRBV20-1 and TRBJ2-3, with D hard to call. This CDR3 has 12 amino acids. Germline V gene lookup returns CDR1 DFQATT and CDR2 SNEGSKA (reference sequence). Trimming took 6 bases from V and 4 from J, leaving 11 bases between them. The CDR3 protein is CSAPLTADTQYF. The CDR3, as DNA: TGCAGTGCGCCGTTGACTGCAGATACGCAGTATTTT.